This T cell receptor beta chain was sequenced in a study of blood T cell repertoires in COVID-19. Study overall: The United States, Italy and Spain were the sources of the acute and convalescent COVID-19 samples. PBMCs, B-cell-depleted T cells, or T cells provided the cDNA or gDNA that made up the material.

There are a few counts of this clone. Per the original data handling: Reference gene primer amplification gave nucleated cell count estimates. Sequenced by immunoSEQ multiplex PCR; TCRdb stores in-frame clones only, minus some. From that table come the V and J calls and clone size; the DNA was used to work out D and trimming. The data hold under 250,000 clones, with roughly 90% observed a single time. CDR3 size: 15 residues. Germline CDR1 SGHVS, CDR2 FNYEAQ. Trimming left V 5 bases short and J 3 bases short, with 17 bases between. The origin of this receptor is a man in his 60s who had recovered from COVID-19. The chain employs TRBV7-6 and TRBJ2-7, with D possibly matching TRBD2 (7 bases). Sequenced material: peripheral blood. The CDR3 DNA reads as TGTGCCAGCAGCCCAGCCGGGGGGCGGATCTACGAGCAGTACTTC. Amino acids: CASSPAGGRIYEQYF. Full variable domain (remainder filled in from reference TRBV7-6 and TRBJ2-7): GAGVSQSPRYKVTKRGQDVALRCDPISGHVSLYWYRQALGQGPEFLTYFNYEAQQDKSGLPNDRFSAERPEGSISTLTIQRTEQRDSAMYRCASSPAGGRIYEQYFGPGTRLTVT.